Listed below are T cell receptor beta chains from one sample, sequenced in a study of blood T cell repertoires in COVID-19. Sequencing was performed with immunoSEQ multiplex PCR; in TCRdb, only in-frame clones are kept and a portion is missing. The data show 250,000 or so clones, about 83% seen once. The sequencing sample was made of PBMCs or T cells enriched from blood (not recorded which). The receptors come from a woman between 50 and 59 years old who had recovered from COVID-19. The CDR3 runs from the conserved cysteine through the conserved F or W. A D gene is named only where the DNA matches it firmly. Clone size is given for some rows only: seen once, a few or many times, or a class if the clone is expanded.

D gene	clone size	V gene	J gene	CDR3 protein	CDR3 DNA
TRBD1	NA	TRBV18	TRBJ2-2	CASHRQGATGELFF	TGTGCCAGCCACCGACAGGGGGCGACCGGGGAGCTGTTTTTT
TRBD1	few	TRBV19	TRBJ1-6	CASSIYGRGDSPLHF	TGTGCCAGTAGTATTTATGGCAGGGGGGATTCACCCCTCCACTTT
NA	NA	TRBV3-1/TRBV3-2	TRBJ2-7	CASSQDVQGGGEQYF	TGTGCCAGCAGCCAAGATGTCCAGGGGGGTGGCGAGCAGTACTTC
NA	NA	TRBV6-6	TRBJ2-2	CASRVSSTGELFF	TGTGCCAGCAGGGTCAGTTCCACCGGGGAGCTGTTTTTT
NA	NA	TRBV6-5	TRBJ2-7	CASSPGSAYEQYF	TGTGCCAGCAGTCCCGGGAGTGCCTACGAGCAGTACTTC
TRBD1	NA	TRBV6-2/TRBV6-3	TRBJ2-1	CASSLTTGQGSYNEQFF	TGTGCCAGCAGTTTAACCACGGGACAGGGATCCTACAATGAGCAGTTCTTC
NA	NA	TRBV30	TRBJ1-5	CAWSGGSNQPQHF	TGTGCCTGGAGTGGAGGGAGCAATCAGCCCCAGCATTTT
NA	NA	TRBV11-2	TRBJ2-7	CASSGWSTTSYEQYF	TGTGCCAGCAGCGGTTGGAGTACCACCTCCTACGAGCAGTACTTC
NA	NA	TRBV7-2	TRBJ1-5	CASSLASTELNQPQHF	TGTGCCAGCAGCTTAGCTTCGACAGAGTTAAATCAGCCCCAGCATTTT
NA	NA	TRBV7-8	TRBJ1-5	CASSYRGFGQPQHF	TGTGCCAGCAGCTATCGGGGATTCGGTCAGCCCCAGCATTTT
TRBD1	NA	TRBV2	TRBJ1-2	CASSVETGGTYGYTF	TGTGCCAGCAGTGTCGAGACAGGGGGTACCTATGGCTACACCTTC
TRBD1	once	TRBV5-1	TRBJ2-5	CASSSGQGGLETQYF	TGCGCCAGCAGCTCCGGACAGGGGGGATTGGAGACCCAGTACTTC
NA	NA	TRBV21-1	TRBJ2-7	CASSNPSADEQYF	TGTGCCAGCAGCAATCCTAGCGCCGACGAGCAGTACTTC
NA	NA	TRBV3-1/TRBV3-2	TRBJ2-2	CASSQLMDRGTGELFF	TGTGCCAGCAGCCAATTGATGGATCGGGGCACCGGGGAGCTGTTTTTT
NA	NA	TRBV9	TRBJ2-2	CASSVAGAVTGELFF	TGTGCCAGCAGCGTTGCGGGGGCTGTCACCGGGGAGCTGTTTTTT
TRBD2	few	TRBV28	TRBJ2-7	CASSSGLAGILGSYEQYF	TGTGCCAGCAGTTCGGGACTAGCGGGAATCTTGGGCTCCTACGAGCAGTACTTC
TRBD2	NA	TRBV5-1	TRBJ2-1	CASSLALAGYNEQFF	TGCGCCAGCAGCTTGGCACTAGCGGGCTACAATGAGCAGTTCTTC
TRBD2	NA	TRBV7-2	TRBJ2-1	CASSSSAGGVYEQFF	TGTGCCAGCAGCTCCTCAGCGGGGGGTGTTTATGAGCAGTTCTTC
NA	NA	TRBV28	TRBJ1-3	CASSSHGGLISGNTIYF	TGTGCCAGCAGTTCCCACGGCGGGCTGATCTCTGGAAACACCATATATTTT
NA	NA	TRBV18	TRBJ2-7	CASSQGRNEYEQYF	TGTGCCAGCTCCCAGGGAAGGAACGAATACGAGCAGTACTTC
TRBD2	once	TRBV11-2	TRBJ2-1	CASSWGLAGENEQFF	TGTGCCAGCAGCTGGGGGCTAGCGGGAGAGAATGAGCAGTTCTTC
NA	NA	TRBV4-1	TRBJ2-7	CASSQTETGVREQYF	TGCGCCAGCAGCCAAACGGAGACAGGAGTACGAGAGCAGTACTTC
TRBD1	few	TRBV6-2/TRBV6-3	TRBJ2-7	CASSYSGTGGYEQYF	TGTGCCAGCAGTTACTCCGGGACAGGGGGCTACGAGCAGTACTTC
NA	NA	TRBV28	TRBJ1-5	CASSLFSQPQHF	TGTGCCAGCAGTTTATTCAGTCAGCCCCAGCATTTT
NA	NA	TRBV7-2	TRBJ1-5	CASSIRGSNQPQHF	TGTGCCAGCAGCATCCGAGGGAGCAATCAGCCCCAGCATTTT
NA	NA	TRBV29-1	TRBJ1-5	CSVGRGGGQPQHF	TGCAGCGTTGGACGCGGGGGCGGTCAGCCCCAGCATTTT
NA	NA	TRBV11-3	TRBJ2-7	CASSLSTGSSYEQYF	TGTGCCAGCAGCTTAAGTACAGGGAGCTCCTACGAGCAGTACTTC
NA	NA	TRBV28	TRBJ2-7	CASSLSREQYF	TGTGCCAGCAGTTTAAGCCGGGAGCAGTACTTC
TRBD2	NA	TRBV4-3	TRBJ2-1	CASSQRASGGGSYNEQFF	TGCGCCAGCAGCCAACGGGCTAGCGGGGGGGGATCTTACAATGAGCAGTTCTTC
TRBD2	NA	TRBV15	TRBJ2-3	CATSRAGGPSDTQYF	TGTGCCACCAGCAGAGCGGGAGGGCCCTCAGATACGCAGTATTTT
NA	NA	TRBV5-1	TRBJ1-2	CASSLVGSGYGYTF	TGCGCCAGCAGCTTAGTGGGGAGCGGCTATGGCTACACCTTC
NA	NA	TRBV18	TRBJ2-1	CASSSSSYNEQFF	TGTGCCAGCTCATCGAGCTCCTACAATGAGCAGTTCTTC
TRBD1	NA	TRBV7-8	TRBJ2-7	CASSRTGTYEQYF	TGTGCCAGCAGCCGGACAGGAACCTACGAGCAGTACTTC
NA	NA	TRBV11-2	TRBJ2-3	CASSLERSGTYTDTQYF	TGTGCCAGCAGCTTAGAACGAAGCGGGACATACACAGATACGCAGTATTTT
NA	NA	TRBV12-3/TRBV12-4	TRBJ1-2	CASSFRGSYGYTF	TGTGCCAGCAGTTTCAGGGGCAGCTATGGCTACACCTTC
NA	NA	TRBV19	TRBJ1-1	CASSIPDRNTEAFF	TGTGCCAGTAGTATACCGGACAGGAACACTGAAGCTTTCTTT